These T cell receptor beta chains were read from a single sample in a study of cytomegalovirus exposure and HLA in healthy donors. Measured with immunoSEQ multiplex PCR; TCRdb has only the in-frame clones, and not every one. In the table there are some 150,000 clones, 70% of which are singletons. Sequences were obtained from PBMCs. The source is a woman between 55 and 75 years old in good health and CMV-seropositive. CDR3s include the opening cysteine and the closing phenylalanine or tryptophan. A D gene is named only where the DNA matches it firmly. The size field is filled for only some rows; it gives once, few, many or a size class.

>NA|TRBV6-5|TRBJ1-4|TRBD1
TGTGCCAGCAGTTTCCGGACAGGGGGCGACGGAAAACTGTTTTTT
CASSFRTGGDGKLFF
>NA|TRBV10-1|TRBJ2-2|NA
TGCGCCAGCAGTGAGCATCTATCGAACACCGGGGAGCTGTTTTTT
CASSEHLSNTGELFF
>NA|TRBV30|TRBJ2-2|NA
TGTGCCTGGAGTCCCCTACAGAGGGCCGGGGAGCTGTTTTTT
CAWSPLQRAGELFF
>once|TRBV5-6|TRBJ2-7|TRBD1
TGTGCCAGCAGCTCACCGTCTCTTCGGGACAGGCTCTCCTACGAGCAGTACTTC
CASSSPSLRDRLSYEQYF
>NA|TRBV18|TRBJ1-1|TRBD1
TGTGCCAGCAGAGACAGGGGCACGAACACTGAAGCTTTCTTT
CASRDRGTNTEAFF
>few|TRBV2|TRBJ1-1|NA
TGTGCCAGCAGTGTCCTTAACGGAGCTGAAGCTTTCTTT
CASSVLNGAEAFF
>NA|TRBV7-9|TRBJ1-4|TRBD1
TGTGCCAGCAGCCTAGGACAGGGTAATGAAAAACTGTTTTTT
CASSLGQGNEKLFF
>NA|TRBV5-1|TRBJ2-5|NA
TGCGCCAGCAGCTTGGGGAGGACCCGATGGGAGACCCAGTACTTC
CASSLGRTRWETQYF
>NA|TRBV28|TRBJ2-1|TRBD2
TGTGCCAGCAGTAGGGGGACTAGCGGGAGGTACAATGAGCAGTTCTTC
CASSRGTSGRYNEQFF
>once|TRBV7-8|TRBJ1-1|NA
TGTGCCAGCACTACAGGGATTCCGGGCACTGAAGCTTTCTTT
CASTTGIPGTEAFF
>NA|TRBV7-2|TRBJ1-5|TRBD1
TGTGCCAGCAGCCTCCGGGACAGTAGCAATCAGCCCCAGCATTTT
CASSLRDSSNQPQHF
>NA|TRBV7-2|TRBJ2-1|NA
TGTGCCAGCAGCTTAAGCGCGGGAAACTCCTACAATGAGCAGTTCTTC
CASSLSAGNSYNEQFF
>NA|TRBV4-1|TRBJ1-5|NA
TGCGCCAGCAGCCAACGAGTTATGGAGGGTCAGCCCCAGCATTTT
CASSQRVMEGQPQHF
>NA|TRBV10-1|TRBJ2-1|TRBD1
TGCGCCAGCAGAGATCGGCAGGGGGCTTTAACTTACAATGAGCAGTTCTTC
CASRDRQGALTYNEQFF
>NA|TRBV12-5|TRBJ2-1|NA
TGTGCTAGTGGTTTGACTGGGGCCAATGAGCAGTTCTTC
CASGLTGANEQFF
>NA|TRBV18|TRBJ2-7|NA
TGTGCCAGCTCACCCCTTTTGACGGCAGGGCTGTCGGGCGAGCAGTACTTC
CASSPLLTAGLSGEQYF
>NA|TRBV9|TRBJ1-4|NA
TGTGCCAGCAGCGAGCGCGGGGTTGGAGAAAAACTGTTTTTT
CASSERGVGEKLFF
>NA|TRBV5-1|TRBJ2-3|NA
TGCGCCAGCAGCTTGTCGGGTGCAGATACGCAGTATTTT
CASSLSGADTQYF
>NA|TRBV5-4|TRBJ2-1|NA
TGTGCCAGCAGCTTGAGAAGCGGACACAATGAGCAGTTCTTC
CASSLRSGHNEQFF
>NA|TRBV10-3|TRBJ1-2|NA
TGTGCCATCAGGGACAGCAATTCTAACTATGGCTACACCTTC
CAIRDSNSNYGYTF
>NA|TRBV5-1|TRBJ2-5|TRBD2
TGCGCCAGCAGCCTAGGGTCTAGCGGAATGGAGACCCAGTACTTC
CASSLGSSGMETQYF
>NA|TRBV27|TRBJ2-2|NA
TGTGCCAGCAGTTTATCGTGGCAGGTCGGGGAGCTGTTTTTT
CASSLSWQVGELFF
>NA|TRBV15|TRBJ2-5|TRBD2
TGTGCCACCAGGCCTAGCGGACTAGAGACCCAGTACTTC
CATRPSGLETQYF
>NA|TRBV30|TRBJ2-5|NA
TGTGCCTGGAGTGTACGAGTCCAAGAGACCCAGTACTTC
CAWSVRVQETQYF
>once|TRBV11-2|TRBJ2-5|TRBD2
TGTGCCAGCACAACAGGACTAGCGGGAATCGAGACCCAGTACTTC
CASTTGLAGIETQYF
>NA|TRBV28|TRBJ1-1|TRBD1
TGTGCCAGCAGCCTCCGGACAGGGGGGGATATGTTGACTGAAGCTTTCTTT
CASSLRTGGDMLTEAFF
>few|TRBV29-1|TRBJ1-1|NA
TGCAGCGTTGGGGAAGGAGGTGGCACTGAAGCTTTCTTT
CSVGEGGGTEAFF
>NA|TRBV7-9|TRBJ1-1|TRBD1
TGTGCCAGCAGCTTCCCAGGGGGTCAGACTGAAGCTTTCTTT
CASSFPGGQTEAFF
>few|TRBV29-1|TRBJ1-4|NA
TGCAGCGTTCAGCGCGAAAAACTGTTTTTT
CSVQREKLFF
>NA|TRBV5-1|TRBJ2-3|TRBD2
TGCGCCAGCAGCCTGGGACTAGCGGGAACCACAGATACGCAGTATTTT
CASSLGLAGTTDTQYF
>NA|TRBV14|TRBJ2-7|NA
TGTGCCAGCAGCCAAGGAAACAGGGCCGAGCAGTACTTC
CASSQGNRAEQYF
>NA|TRBV6-1|TRBJ1-1|NA
TGTGCCGGGGGACAGAACACTGAAGCTTTCTTT
CAGGQNTEAFF
>few|TRBV27|TRBJ2-3|NA
TGTGCCAGCAGTTTATCCTACGATTCAGATACGCAGTATTTT
CASSLSYDSDTQYF
>once|TRBV6-1|TRBJ1-5|NA
TGTGCCAGCAGTGAAGCGTGGCAAAATCAGCCCCAGCATTTT
CASSEAWQNQPQHF
>few|TRBV7-9|TRBJ2-7|NA
TGTGCCAGCATCAGCTTAGGGGAATCCTACGAGCAGTACTTC
CASISLGESYEQYF
>NA|TRBV6-1|TRBJ2-1|TRBD2
TGTGCCAGCAGTGAACTAGCGGGAGCCAATGAGCAGTTCTTC
CASSELAGANEQFF
>NA|TRBV6-6|TRBJ2-3|NA
TGTGCCAGCGCAGACAGAGCGCGAAGCACAGATACGCAGTATTTT
CASADRARSTDTQYF
>NA|TRBV7-8|TRBJ1-2|TRBD1
TGTGCCAGCAGCTTAGGGGCTCAGGGGGCGAACTATGGCTACACCTTC
CASSLGAQGANYGYTF
>once|TRBV28|TRBJ1-2|NA
TGTGCCAGCAGTTTGGCGGGGGGGAGGTATGGCTACACCTTC
CASSLAGGRYGYTF
>NA|TRBV5-1|TRBJ2-7|TRBD1
TGCGCCAGCAGCAACAGGGGGCGCGAGCAGTACTTC
CASSNRGREQYF
>NA|TRBV18|TRBJ2-5|NA
TGTGCCAGCTCACCAGGCAGCCAAGAGACCCAGTACTTC
CASSPGSQETQYF
>NA|TRBV6-6|TRBJ1-1|NA
TGTGCCAGCACCCCGACAGGTATGAACACTGAAGCTTTCTTT
CASTPTGMNTEAFF
>NA|TRBV4-2|TRBJ2-2|NA
TGTGCCAGCAGCCAAGCTGAAGGGAGTTCCACCGGGGAGCTGTTTTTT
CASSQAEGSSTGELFF
>NA|TRBV6-5|TRBJ1-1|NA
TGTGCCAGCAGTTACGAGTACAGCGGGGAAGCTTTCTTT
CASSYEYSGEAFF
>NA|TRBV29-1|TRBJ2-7|NA
TGCAGCGTTGTCGAGAACAGCTCCTACGAGCAGTACTTC
CSVVENSSYEQYF
>NA|TRBV19|TRBJ2-7|NA
TGTGCCAGTAGTAAGTCTGACAGTTCGTTCGACGAGCAGTACTTC
CASSKSDSSFDEQYF
>NA|TRBV28|TRBJ2-7|NA
TGTGCCAGCAGTTTATCGGGGGTGGACTACGAGCAGTACTTC
CASSLSGVDYEQYF
>NA|TRBV5-8|TRBJ1-4|NA
TGTGCCAGCAGCGGCGGATTTGCAACTAATGAAAAACTGTTTTTT
CASSGGFATNEKLFF
>NA|TRBV30|TRBJ1-3|NA
TGTGCCTGGAGTGTACATGGTACCACTGGAAACACCATATATTTT
CAWSVHGTTGNTIYF